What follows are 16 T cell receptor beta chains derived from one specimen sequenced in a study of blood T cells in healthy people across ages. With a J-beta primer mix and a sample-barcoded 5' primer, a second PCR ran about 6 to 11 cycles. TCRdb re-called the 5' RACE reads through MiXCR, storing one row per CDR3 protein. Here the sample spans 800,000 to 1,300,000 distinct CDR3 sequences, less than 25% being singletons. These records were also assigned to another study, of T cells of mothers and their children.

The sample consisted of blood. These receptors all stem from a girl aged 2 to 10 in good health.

The CDR3 bases are TGTGCCAGCAGCCAACCGGGACTAGCGGGAGGTGGCACCGGGGAGCTGTTTTTT. Protein sequence: CASSQPGLAGGGTGELFF. The rearrangement links TRBV7-6 to TRBJ2-2; 15 bases fit TRBD2. In germline, CDR1 is SGHVS, CDR2 FNYEAQ. The ends lost 5 bases at V and 4 bases at J; junction bases unmatched: 8. The CDR3 sequence is 18 residues long. Complete variable domain (other parts from reference TRBV7-6 and TRBJ2-2): GAGVSQSPRYKVTKRGQDVALRCDPISGHVSLYWYRQALGQGPEFLTYFNYEAQQDKSGLPNDRFSAERPEGSISTLTIQRTEQRDSAMYRCASSQPGLAGGGTGELFFGEGSRLTVL.

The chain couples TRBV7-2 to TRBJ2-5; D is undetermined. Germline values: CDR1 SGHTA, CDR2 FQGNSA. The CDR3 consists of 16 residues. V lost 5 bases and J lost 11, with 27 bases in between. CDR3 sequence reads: CASSPPGSDTMYKQYF. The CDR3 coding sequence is TGTGCCAGCAGCCCCCCCGGGTCCGATACCATGTACAAGCAGTACTTC.

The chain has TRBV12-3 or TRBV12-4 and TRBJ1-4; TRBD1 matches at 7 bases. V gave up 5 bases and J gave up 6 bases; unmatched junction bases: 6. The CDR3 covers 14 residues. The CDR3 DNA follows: TGTGCCAGCAGTCAGACAGGGACCGATGAAAAACTGTTTTTT. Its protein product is CASSQTGTDEKLFF.

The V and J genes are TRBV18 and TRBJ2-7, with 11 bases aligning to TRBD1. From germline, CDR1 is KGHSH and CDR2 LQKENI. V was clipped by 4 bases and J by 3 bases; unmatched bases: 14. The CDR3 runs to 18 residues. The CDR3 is CASSRGTGGNSPVYEQYF. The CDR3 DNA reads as TGTGCCAGCTCACGTGGGACAGGGGGAAATTCCCCCGTCTACGAGCAGTACTTC. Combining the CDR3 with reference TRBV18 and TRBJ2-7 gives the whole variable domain NAGVMQNPRHLVRRRGQEARLRCSPMKGHSHVYWYRQLPEEGLKFMVYLQKENIIDESGMPKERFSAEFPKEGPSILRIQQVVRGDSAAYFCASSRGTGGNSPVYEQYFGPGTRLTVT.

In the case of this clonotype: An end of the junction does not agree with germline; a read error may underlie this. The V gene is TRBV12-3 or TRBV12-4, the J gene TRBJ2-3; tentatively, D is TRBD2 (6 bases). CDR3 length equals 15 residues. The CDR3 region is CASSGTGVSADTEYF. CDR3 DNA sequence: TGTGCCAGCAGTGGAACGGGAGTGAGCGCAGATACGGAGTATTTT.

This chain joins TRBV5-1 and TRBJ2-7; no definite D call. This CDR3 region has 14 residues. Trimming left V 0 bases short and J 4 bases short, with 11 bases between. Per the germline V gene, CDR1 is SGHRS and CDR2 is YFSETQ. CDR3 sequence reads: CASSLAPGKYEQYF. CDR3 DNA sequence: TGCGCCAGCAGCTTGGCCCCCGGAAAGTACGAGCAGTACTTC.

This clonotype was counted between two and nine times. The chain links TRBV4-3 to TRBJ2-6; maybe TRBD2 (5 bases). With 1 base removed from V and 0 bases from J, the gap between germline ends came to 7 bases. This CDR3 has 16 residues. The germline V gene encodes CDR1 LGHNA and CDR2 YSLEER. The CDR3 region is CASSQGENSGANVLTF. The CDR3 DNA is TGCGCCAGCAGCCAAGGGGAGAACTCTGGGGCCAACGTCCTGACTTTC.

The CDR3 DNA sequence: TGTGCCAGCAACAAGCTGGGGAACACTGAAGCTTTCTTT. Translating it yields CASNKLGNTEAFF. J is TRBJ1-1 and V is TRBV27; D gene unclear. Germline CDR1 MNHEY, CDR2 SMNVEV (reference sequence). The CDR3 totals 13 residues. Trimming took 7 bases from V and 1 from J, leaving 10 bases between them.

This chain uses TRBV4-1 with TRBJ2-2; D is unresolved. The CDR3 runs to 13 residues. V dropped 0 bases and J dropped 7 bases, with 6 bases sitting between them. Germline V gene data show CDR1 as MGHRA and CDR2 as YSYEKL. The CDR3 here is CASSQDRDGELFF. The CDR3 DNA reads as TGCGCCAGCAGCCAAGATCGCGACGGGGAGCTGTTTTTT.

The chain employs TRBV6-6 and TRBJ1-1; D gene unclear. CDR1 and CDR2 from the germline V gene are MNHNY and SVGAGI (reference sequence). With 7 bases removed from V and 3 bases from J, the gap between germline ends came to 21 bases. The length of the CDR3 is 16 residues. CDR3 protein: CASTFATTGRDTEAFF. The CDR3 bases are TGTGCCAGCACCTTTGCTACGACGGGGAGGGACACTGAAGCTTTCTTT.

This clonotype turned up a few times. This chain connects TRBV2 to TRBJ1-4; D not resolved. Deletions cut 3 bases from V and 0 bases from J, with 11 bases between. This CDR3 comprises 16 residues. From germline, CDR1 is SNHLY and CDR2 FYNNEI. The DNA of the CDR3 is TGTGCCAGCAGTGATGGCAGACCTGCAACTAATGAAAAACTGTTTTTT. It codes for CASSDGRPATNEKLFF. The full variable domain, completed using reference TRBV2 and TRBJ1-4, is EPEVTQTPSHQVTQMGQEVILRCVPISNHLYFYWYRQILGQKVEFLVSFYNNEISEKSEIFDDQFSVERPDGSNFTLKIRSTKLEDSAMYFCASSDGRPATNEKLFFGSGTQLSVL.

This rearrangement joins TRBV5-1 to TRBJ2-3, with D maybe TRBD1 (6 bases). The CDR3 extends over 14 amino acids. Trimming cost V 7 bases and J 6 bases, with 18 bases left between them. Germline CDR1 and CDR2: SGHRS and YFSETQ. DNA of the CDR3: TGCGCCAGCTCCAGGGCAGGGGATGGGGATACGCAGTATTTT. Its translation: CASSRAGDGDTQYF.

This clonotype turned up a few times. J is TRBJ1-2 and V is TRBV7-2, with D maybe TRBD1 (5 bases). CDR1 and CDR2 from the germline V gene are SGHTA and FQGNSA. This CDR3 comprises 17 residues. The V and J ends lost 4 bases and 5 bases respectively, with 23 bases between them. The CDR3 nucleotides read TGTGCCAGCAGCTCCGATATTGGCAGGGTGCCCATATATGGCTACACCTTC. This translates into CASSSDIGRVPIYGYTF.

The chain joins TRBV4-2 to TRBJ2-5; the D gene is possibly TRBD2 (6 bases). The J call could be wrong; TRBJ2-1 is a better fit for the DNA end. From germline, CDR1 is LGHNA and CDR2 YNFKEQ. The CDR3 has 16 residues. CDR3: CASSPLEGGVSDEQFF. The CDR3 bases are TGTGCCAGCAGCCCGCTAGAGGGAGGCGTTTCGGATGAGCAGTTCTTC.

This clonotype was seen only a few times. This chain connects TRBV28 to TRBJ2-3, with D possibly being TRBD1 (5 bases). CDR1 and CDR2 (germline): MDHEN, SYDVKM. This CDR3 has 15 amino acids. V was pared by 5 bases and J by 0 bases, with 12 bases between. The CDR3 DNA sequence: TGTGCCAGCAGTGTAGACAGACTTAGCACAGATACGCAGTATTTT. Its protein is CASSVDRLSTDTQYF.

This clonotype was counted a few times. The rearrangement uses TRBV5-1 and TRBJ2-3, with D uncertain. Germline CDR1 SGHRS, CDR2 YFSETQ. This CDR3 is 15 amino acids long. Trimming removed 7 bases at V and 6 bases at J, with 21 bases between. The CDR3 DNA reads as TGCGCCAGCTCGAGAGCTGACAAGGTGGGGGATACGCAGTATTTT. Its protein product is CASSRADKVGDTQYF.